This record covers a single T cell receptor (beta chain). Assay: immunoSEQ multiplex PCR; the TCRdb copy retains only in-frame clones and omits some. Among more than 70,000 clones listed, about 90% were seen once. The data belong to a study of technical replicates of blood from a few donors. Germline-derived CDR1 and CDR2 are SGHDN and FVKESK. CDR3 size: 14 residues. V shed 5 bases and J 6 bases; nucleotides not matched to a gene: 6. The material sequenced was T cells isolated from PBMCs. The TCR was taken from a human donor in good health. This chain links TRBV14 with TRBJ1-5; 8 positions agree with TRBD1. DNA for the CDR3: TGTGCCAGCAGCGAGACAGGGGTCGGTCAGCCCCAGCATTTT. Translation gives CASSETGVGQPQHF.